The 20 T cell receptor beta chains listed next were all sequenced from one sample in a study of blood T cell repertoires in COVID-19. Clones were read by immunoSEQ multiplex PCR, and TCRdb kept only the in-frame ones, dropping some. Here the sample spans 150,000 to 200,000 clones, about 83% being singletons. The sequenced material came from peripheral blood. The receptors stem from a man aged 40-50 years who had recovered from COVID-19.

J is TRBJ1-5 and V is TRBV2; D ambiguous. The germline gives CDR1 SNHLY, CDR2 FYNNEI. The germline V and J ends were trimmed by 4 bases and 0 bases, with 13 bases remaining between them. This CDR3 is 16 amino acids long. Here the CDR3 DNA reads TGTGCCAGCAGTGCGGCACGAGGGTATAGCAATCAGCCCCAGCATTTT. Amino acids: CASSAARGYSNQPQHF.

The rearrangement uses TRBV24-1 and TRBJ2-2, with 12 bases fitting TRBD2. V lost 5 bases and J lost 6; bases outside the gene matches: 6. The CDR3 loop spans 16 amino acids. The germline CDR1 and CDR2 sequences are KGHDR and SFDVKD. CDR3 in amino acids: CATSGLAGDNPGELFF. CDR3 DNA: TGTGCCACCAGTGGACTAGCGGGAGATAACCCCGGGGAGCTGTTTTTT.

The J gene is TRBJ1-1, the V gene TRBV11-3; D ambiguous. Germline assignment: CDR1 SGHNT and CDR2 YENEEA. This CDR3 is 14 amino acids long. The V end was cut by 3 bases, the J end by 3 bases, with 11 bases between. CDR3 in amino acids: CASSFTESDTEAFF. CDR3 nucleotides: TGTGCCAGCAGCTTTACGGAGTCGGACACTGAAGCTTTCTTT.

The chain links TRBV9 to TRBJ2-5; 8 bases fit TRBD1. CDR3 length: 14 amino acids. V trimming: 3 bases; J trimming: 3 bases; junction bases outside the gene matches: 4. CDR1 and CDR2 (germline): SGDLS, YYNGEE. CDR3 in amino acids: CASSADRGEETQYF. DNA of the CDR3: TGTGCCAGCAGCGCCGACAGGGGAGAAGAGACCCAGTACTTC.

This rearrangement joins TRBV7-2 to TRBJ2-7; TRBD2 agrees at 10 bases. The CDR3 covers 14 residues. Germline V gene sequence: CDR1 SGHTA, CDR2 FQGNSA. The V segment lost 6 bases and the J segment 3 bases; nucleotides outside the gene matches: 5. The CDR3 DNA reads TGTGCCAGCAGGCTAAGCGGGGGGGTCTACGAGCAGTACTTC. The encoded protein is CASRLSGGVYEQYF.

The CDR3 loop is CASSQDGAAMNTEAFF. In DNA, the CDR3 is TGTGCCAGCAGCCAAGATGGGGCAGCCATGAACACTGAAGCTTTCTTT. This sequence joins TRBV4-2 and TRBJ1-1, with D tentatively TRBD1 (5 bases). This CDR3 is 16 amino acids long. In germline, CDR1 is LGHNA, CDR2 YNFKEQ. The germline V and J ends were trimmed by 0 bases and 0 bases, with 11 bases remaining between them.

The CDR3 DNA is TGTGCCAGCAGTAACGAACGGGGTTCCGAGCAGTACTTC. This gives the protein CASSNERGSEQYF. The V gene is TRBV6-4, the J gene TRBJ2-7, with a tentative D call TRBD2 (5 bases). CDR3 length: 13 amino acids. The germline V and J ends were trimmed by 5 bases and 6 bases, with 14 bases remaining between them. CDR1 is MRHNA and CDR2 is SNTAGT in the germline V gene.

The chain couples TRBV10-1 to TRBJ2-7, with 9 bases matching TRBD1. The CDR3 is made up of 14 amino acids. V lost 8 bases, J lost 3 bases, and 8 bases stayed unmatched. Looked up from germline, CDR1 is WNHNN and CDR2 is SYGVQD (reference sequence). This chain's CDR3 is CASRTRDRDYEQYF. For the CDR3, the DNA is TGCGCCAGCCGGACCCGGGACAGGGACTACGAGCAGTACTTC.

The genes are TRBV14 and TRBJ1-2; maybe TRBD1 (5 bases). The CDR3 has 13 residues. V lost 3 bases and J lost 4, with 9 bases in between. The germline CDR1 and CDR2 sequences are SGHDN and FVKESK. The CDR3 DNA is TGTGCCAGCAGCCACCGACAGCGCTATGGCTACACCTTC. Translation gives CASSHRQRYGYTF.

The chain joins TRBV19 to TRBJ1-3; 10 bases map to TRBD1. CDR3 length: 17 residues. Germline lookup yields CDR1 LNHDA and CDR2 SQIVND (reference sequence). Trimming took 4 bases from V and 0 from J; bases not matched to a gene: 6. The CDR3 nucleotides are TGTGCCAGTAGTAACACGGACAGGGGGTTCTCTGGAAACACCATATATTTT. Residues: CASSNTDRGFSGNTIYF.

The CDR3 DNA sequence: TGTGCCAGCAGCCAACTAGCGTACGAGCAGTACTTC. As protein: CASSQLAYEQYF. The V call is TRBV7-2, the J call TRBJ2-7; 7 bases align to TRBD2. V dropped 5 bases and J dropped 4; count of bases not matched to a gene: 2. The CDR3 spans 12 residues. The germline gives CDR1 SGHTA, CDR2 FQGNSA.

This clone was seen only once. The chain employs TRBV6-2 or TRBV6-3 and TRBJ2-7, with 9 nucleotides matching TRBD1. The J segment lost 2 bases and the V segment lost 5 bases, leaving 7 bases of the junction unmatched. Germline V gives CDR1 MNHEY, CDR2 SVGEGT. The CDR3 extends over 15 amino acids. The CDR3 spells CASSTQGAETYEQYF. In DNA, the CDR3 is TGTGCCAGCAGTACACAGGGGGCGGAAACCTACGAGCAGTACTTC.

In its sample, this clone was seen a few times. The gene calls are TRBV6-5 and TRBJ2-3; 8 nucleotides line up with TRBD2. Germline V gene data show CDR1 as MNHEY and CDR2 as SVGAGI. The ends lost 7 bases at V and 1 base at J; junction bases unmatched: 4. The CDR3 is 14 amino acids. CDR3 region: CASNSLAGTDTQYF. The CDR3 DNA reads TGTGCCAGCAATTCACTAGCGGGCACAGATACGCAGTATTTT.

In DNA form, the CDR3 reads TGTGCCAGCAGCCAGGCTACGGGGAGCTCTGGGGCCAACGTCCTGACTTTC. The encoded protein is CASSQATGSSGANVLTF. J is TRBJ2-6 and V is TRBV4-2, with D possibly matching TRBD2 (5 bases). V gave up 3 bases and J gave up 0 bases, with 12 bases separating them. Per germline, CDR1 LGHNA and CDR2 YNFKEQ. The CDR3 extends over 17 amino acids.

This chain connects TRBV13 to TRBJ1-1; D not resolved. Trimming took off 2 bases at V and 0 bases at J, with 7 bases between the two ends. CDR1 and CDR2 from the germline V gene are PRHDT and FYEKMQ (reference sequence). The CDR3 runs to 14 residues. CDR3 region: CASSLTHLNTEAFF. CDR3 in DNA: TGTGCCAGCAGCTTAACTCACCTGAACACTGAAGCTTTCTTT.

This clone came up many times. The chain links TRBV4-3 to TRBJ2-5, with D unresolved. CDR3 size: 14 residues. The ends were cut back, 0 bases at V and 7 bases at J, with 12 bases in the middle. Germline V lookup: CDR1 LGHNA, CDR2 YSLEER. DNA for the CDR3: TGCGCCAGCAGCCAAGATCTTGAGGTGGGGACCCAGTACTTC. Translated: CASSQDLEVGTQYF.

This chain joins TRBV12-1 and TRBJ1-5. TRBV12-1 is designated a pseudogene. There are 13 residues in the CDR3. This CDR3 reads CASSFSGYQPQHF. For the CDR3, the DNA is TGTGCCAGCAGCTTTTCGGGGTACCAGCCCCAGCATTTT.

The rearrangement links TRBV6-2 or TRBV6-3 to TRBJ1-1; TRBD1 aligns across 8 bases. With V trimmed by 4 bases and J by 13 bases, 11 bases remained unmatched. CDR3 size: 13 residues. CDR1 and CDR2 (germline): MNHEY, SVGEGT. Written as DNA, the CDR3 is TGTGCCAGCAGTTCCCCTCCAGGGGGCGAGGTTTTCTTT. Protein product: CASSSPPGGEVFF.

V gene TRBV4-1 combines with J gene TRBJ1-2; D is perhaps TRBD1 (5 bases). CDR3 length: 15 amino acids. Germline V gene data show CDR1 as MGHRA and CDR2 as YSYEKL. The V end lost 0 bases, the J end lost 3 bases, and 11 bases lay between the germline ends. This CDR3 is CASSQDGGTDYGYTF. CDR3 DNA sequence: TGCGCCAGCAGCCAAGACGGCGGGACGGACTATGGCTACACCTTC.

This chain links TRBV25-1 with TRBJ1-4; TRBD1 might be the D (6 bases). Trimming stripped 3 bases from V and 8 bases from J, with 16 bases between. The germline V gene has CDR1 MGHDK and CDR2 SYGVNS. The CDR3 runs 15 residues. CDR3 residues: CASSDSRDTDEKLFF. The CDR3 DNA sequence: TGTGCCAGCAGTGACTCCAGGGACACAGACGAAAAACTGTTTTTT.